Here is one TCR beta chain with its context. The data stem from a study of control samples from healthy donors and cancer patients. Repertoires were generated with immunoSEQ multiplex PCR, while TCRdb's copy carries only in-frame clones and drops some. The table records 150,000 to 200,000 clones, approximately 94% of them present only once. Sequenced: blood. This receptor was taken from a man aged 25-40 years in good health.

The CDR3 here is CASSPPTGGNTEAFF. The CDR3 DNA is TGTGCCAGCAGCCCGCCGACAGGGGGAAACACTGAAGCTTTCTTT. The chain has TRBV5-4 and TRBJ1-1; 9 bases are shared with TRBD1. V trimming: 4 bases; J trimming: 2 bases; junction bases outside the gene matches: 6. Germline V gene data show CDR1 as SGHNT and CDR2 as YYREEE (reference sequence). This CDR3 region has 15 residues.